The clone carrying this TCR beta chain was seen a few times. No antigen is known for it. This record belongs to a study of OX40 agonist ivuxolimab in advanced cancers. Overall study: Anti-PD-1, anti-PD-L1 or anti-CTLA-4 therapy given earlier was allowed, and approximately 40% had some.

Clones were sequenced by immunoSEQ multiplex PCR, and TCRdb holds only the in-frame ones, with some missing. The table records some 130,000 clones, about nine tenths of them present only once. Study-wide points: Nonresponders included some who also had low normalized T-cell clonal expansion. Partial responders treated at 0.1-3.0 mg/kg exhibited clonal expansion among the lowest measured. The CD4+ and CD8+ T cells in the blood had expanded clonally by week 6 at 0.1 to 3.0 mg/kg.

The V gene lost 1 base and the J gene lost 7 bases, with 10 bases spanning the gap. Per germline, CDR1 SGHDN and CDR2 FVKESK. This CDR3 is 13 amino acids long. The chain joins TRBV14 to TRBJ2-5; no definite D call. The specimen comprised CD4+ or CD8+ T cells sorted from blood, sampled in a trial of the OX40 agonist ivuxolimab. This TCR derives from an adult with an advanced solid tumor such as melanoma, head and neck, liver or kidney cancer. This CDR3 reads CASSQATLGTQYF. CDR3 coding DNA: TGTGCCAGCAGCCAAGCGACTCTCGGGACCCAGTACTTC.